The TCR beta chain described here comes from a study of beta chain features in type 1 diabetes. The study, taken as a whole, reports: Type 1 diabetes patients had TCRB CDR3s that were shorter (moderately but significantly so) in all four CD4+ subsets. The analysis here could not establish whether HLA type shapes TCRB rearrangement.

This clone showed up just a few times. Its target is unknown. It was via CD45RO/CCR7/CD25/CD127/CD95/CD27 that CD4+ naive, central memory, regulatory and stem cell-like memory cells were sorted. Each sorted population was over 98% pure. Expressed TCRB transcripts were sequenced, since all the RNA that had been isolated was reverse transcribed. This table comes from immunoSEQ multiplex PCR, and its TCRdb copy is limited to in-frame clones, with some not included. The table lists 140,000 to 150,000 clones, 10% to 15% of them singletons. The CDR3 sequence is 15 residues long. Germline-derived CDR1 and CDR2 are SGHRS and YFSETQ. Trimming removed 0 bases from V and 5 bases from J, with 13 bases in between.

The sample was central memory CD4+ T cells from blood. The receptor was derived from a man in his late teens or twenties with type 1 diabetes. The rearrangement links TRBV5-1 to TRBJ2-3, with D perhaps given as TRBD1 or TRBD2 (5 bases each). The CDR3 spells CASSLVGTTGDTQYF. Here the CDR3 DNA reads TGCGCCAGCAGCTTGGTGGGGACCACCGGAGATACGCAGTATTTT.